Listed below are T cell receptor beta chains from one sample, sequenced in a study of T-cell memory formation after mild COVID-19. TCRdb recomputed calls from the 5' RACE reads with MiXCR, one row per CDR3 protein. The table includes approximately 150,000 distinct CDR3 sequences, around 5.8% detected once. What was sequenced was PBMCs or a T cell subset sorted from them (not recorded which). The receptors originated from an adult woman who had mild COVID-19 (a few samples of this study predate the infection). Cell type and time point are not known. The CDR3 runs from the conserved cysteine through the conserved F or W. Each record gives: V gene, J gene, clone size, CDR3 protein. Not all rows give a size; the values are once, few, many and, for expanded clones, a class.

v_gene: TRBV5-1
j_gene: TRBJ1-1
abundance: many
CDR3aa: CASSVEPGQGIAVAFF

v_gene: TRBV5-5
j_gene: TRBJ2-7
abundance: many
CDR3aa: CASIQGYEQYF

v_gene: TRBV12-3/TRBV12-4
j_gene: TRBJ2-2
abundance: many
CDR3aa: CASSYERTGELFF

v_gene: TRBV7-9
j_gene: TRBJ2-7
abundance: few
CDR3aa: CASSRPNPGLYSYEQYF

v_gene: TRBV7-2
j_gene: TRBJ1-2
abundance: many
CDR3aa: CASSLRGQEYGYTF

v_gene: TRBV10-3
j_gene: TRBJ2-1
abundance: few
CDR3aa: CAISGYGTVDEQFF

v_gene: TRBV24-1
j_gene: TRBJ2-5
abundance: few
CDR3aa: CATSDRRDGETQYF

v_gene: TRBV5-1
j_gene: TRBJ2-7
abundance: many
CDR3aa: CASSSRSRARGSYEQYF

v_gene: TRBV14
j_gene: TRBJ1-6
abundance: many
CDR3aa: CASSLPGTVNSPLHF

v_gene: TRBV11-2
j_gene: TRBJ1-6
abundance: few
CDR3aa: CASSLGATYNSPLHF

v_gene: TRBV7-8
j_gene: TRBJ2-2
abundance: many
CDR3aa: CASSLEIRGPRTGELFF

v_gene: TRBV12-3/TRBV12-4
j_gene: TRBJ2-2
abundance: many
CDR3aa: CASSGNREMFF

v_gene: TRBV3-1
j_gene: TRBJ2-3
abundance: NA
CDR3aa: CASAGTSGTTDTQYF

v_gene: TRBV2
j_gene: TRBJ2-7
abundance: few
CDR3aa: CAGRLGSYEQYF

v_gene: TRBV7-3
j_gene: TRBJ2-2
abundance: many
CDR3aa: CASSPPGLAGGTGELFF

v_gene: TRBV12-3/TRBV12-4
j_gene: TRBJ2-1
abundance: NA
CDR3aa: CASSFSEYNEQFF

v_gene: TRBV25-1
j_gene: TRBJ1-1
abundance: NA
CDR3aa: CASRRTAGNTEAFF

v_gene: TRBV4-2
j_gene: TRBJ1-1
abundance: few
CDR3aa: CASSQNSEAFF

v_gene: TRBV12-3/TRBV12-4
j_gene: TRBJ2-5
abundance: NA
CDR3aa: CASSRQQETQYF

v_gene: TRBV7-2
j_gene: TRBJ2-7
abundance: many
CDR3aa: CASSSRLVASYEQYF

v_gene: TRBV5-1
j_gene: TRBJ2-1
abundance: many
CDR3aa: CASSMTQNEQFF

v_gene: TRBV6-6
j_gene: TRBJ2-7
abundance: few
CDR3aa: CASRTGDSPHEQYF

v_gene: TRBV12-3/TRBV12-4
j_gene: TRBJ1-1
abundance: NA
CDR3aa: CASSLEGMGDTEAFF

v_gene: TRBV4-3
j_gene: TRBJ2-3
abundance: many
CDR3aa: CASSQVNGRGDTQYF

v_gene: TRBV9
j_gene: TRBJ2-1
abundance: few
CDR3aa: CASSVNPSGYNEQFF

v_gene: TRBV12-3/TRBV12-4
j_gene: TRBJ1-5
abundance: NA
CDR3aa: CASSFAHGSQPQHF

v_gene: TRBV30
j_gene: TRBJ1-1
abundance: many
CDR3aa: CAWRFLDRGEGEAFF

v_gene: TRBV4-3
j_gene: TRBJ1-5
abundance: many
CDR3aa: CASSHFIGNQPQHF

v_gene: TRBV11-2
j_gene: TRBJ1-1
abundance: many
CDR3aa: CASSLDRGTGRAEAFF